The present T cell receptor beta chain was sequenced within a study of early T cells in non-severe SARS-CoV-2 infection. Study overall: From unsorted whole blood, bulk RNA was sequenced, and the chains remained unpaired.

Researchers tagged individual cDNA molecules with unique molecular identifiers. TCRdb re-derived calls from the 5' RACE reads in MiXCR, one entry per CDR3 protein. Of tens of thousands of distinct CDR3 sequences listed, roughly a tenth are singletons. General study points: There was a bias toward anti-spike CD8 responses in VDJdb matching, which missed private and CD4 specificities.

This clonotype was counted ten times or more. Its matching antigen is unknown. The specimen sequenced was whole blood. The sequence was collected from an adult who was a healthcare worker with PCR-confirmed SARS-CoV-2 infection or an uninfected control (not recorded which).

CDR3 bases: TGCAGTGCTAGAGATACCGGGACAAATATTCAGTACTTC. Protein sequence: CSARDTGTNIQYF. The chain carries TRBV20-1 and TRBJ2-4; perhaps TRBD1 as D (6 bases). CDR1 is DFQATT, CDR2 SNEGSKA, per germline (reference sequence). The CDR3 covers 13 residues. V shed 0 bases and J shed 10 bases, with 13 bases lying between them.